The source of this T cell receptor beta chain is a study of radiotherapy plus CTLA-4 blockade in lung cancer. Comment on this clone: The antigen is unknown.

Libraries were prepared by immunoSEQ multiplex PCR; TCRdb keeps only in-frame clonotypes and omits some of them. The data show approximately 85,000 clones, 70% to 90% seen once. Notes on the study in general: The authors reported that early blood T cell clone dynamics, with interferon-beta, best predicted response.

The germline gives CDR1 MNHEY, CDR2 SVGAGI. Trimming removed 2 bases from V and 5 bases from J; junction bases left unmatched: 2. The CDR3 is 14 amino acids. The source was peripheral blood, collected from a patient treated with radiotherapy plus ipilimumab. The chain has TRBV6-5 and TRBJ1-2, with 10 bases fitting TRBD1. The receptor's source is a human donor with non-small cell lung cancer who had a partial response to radiotherapy plus ipilimumab. This chain's CDR3 is CASSYTGQGYGYTF. As DNA, the CDR3 is TGTGCCAGCAGTTACACGGGACAGGGGTATGGCTACACCTTC.